The clone carrying this T cell receptor beta chain was seen a handful of times. Its target is unknown. The data belong to a study of T-cell memory formation after mild COVID-19. The wider study: The study found TCR clusters largely donor specific.

The CDR3 is made up of 10 amino acids. V dropped 0 bases and J dropped 11 bases, with 7 bases sitting between them. Germline loops: CDR1 SQVTM, CDR2 ANQGSEA. Study observations and caveats: Pre-infection memory harbored some responding clones, suggesting cross-reactive memory joined. CD8+ contracting clones occupied EMRA, while CD4+ ones occupied mainly CM and EM.

TCRdb analysed the 5' RACE reads with MiXCR anew, one entry per CDR3 protein. Here the sample spans a few hundred thousand distinct CDR3 sequences, roughly 20% being singletons. The chain recombines TRBV29-1 with TRBJ1-1; tentative D call: TRBD1 (6 bases). This TCR was recovered from an adult woman who had mild COVID-19 (a few samples of this study predate the infection). Cell type and time point are not known. Source material: PBMCs or a T cell subset sorted from them (not recorded which). CDR3 loop: CSVEEGGAFF. The CDR3 DNA reads TGCAGCGTTGAAGAGGGGGGCGCTTTCTTT.